This T cell receptor (beta chain) was found in a study of shared clonotypes between healthy human individuals. Overall study: Per donor, three plates held CD4 naive cells, three held CD4 memory, two held CD8 naive and one held CD8 memory. Overall study findings and caveats: Among four donors, approximately 4.6% of naive CD4 clonotypes were found in common.

Division of CD4+ cells produced a CD45RA+ naive subset and a CD45RA-negative memory subset. This CDR3 contains 14 residues. Germline CDR1 is SGHNT and CDR2 is YYREEE (reference sequence). J was trimmed by 3 bases and V by 0 bases; bases with no gene match: 0. Authors' processing steps: ImmunoSEQ only sent back junction sequences with no quality scores, so filtering was done differently. Using immunoSEQ multiplex PCR, the repertoire was profiled, and TCRdb retains in-frame clones only, with some absent. V and J calls and clone size come straight from that table; D and trimming were deduced from the DNA. Seen here are over a million clones, 65% to 80% observed once, and the top ten hold 1.4% to 1.5%. Notes on this clone: The antigen is undetermined.

V usage is TRBV5-4 and J usage is TRBJ1-3, with 7 bases fitting TRBD1. The source is a man between 18 and 35 years old in good health. Sequences were obtained from memory CD4+ T cells sorted from blood. The subset is: CD45RA-negative fraction. The CDR3, as DNA: TGTGCCAGCAGCTTGGACAGGGGTGGAAACACCATATATTTT. Translation gives CASSLDRGGNTIYF.